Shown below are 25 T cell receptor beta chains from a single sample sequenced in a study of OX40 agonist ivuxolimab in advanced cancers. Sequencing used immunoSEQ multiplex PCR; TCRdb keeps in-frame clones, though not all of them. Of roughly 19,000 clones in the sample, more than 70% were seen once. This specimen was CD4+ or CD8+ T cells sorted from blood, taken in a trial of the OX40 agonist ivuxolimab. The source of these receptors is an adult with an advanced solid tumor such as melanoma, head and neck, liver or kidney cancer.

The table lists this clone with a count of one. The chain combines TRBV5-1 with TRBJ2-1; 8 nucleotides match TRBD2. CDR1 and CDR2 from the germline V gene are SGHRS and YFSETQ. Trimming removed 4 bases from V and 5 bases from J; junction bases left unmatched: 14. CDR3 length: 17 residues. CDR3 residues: CASSITTGRALDNEQFF. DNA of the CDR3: TGCGCCAGCAGCATCACTACCGGGAGGGCCTTGGACAATGAGCAGTTCTTC. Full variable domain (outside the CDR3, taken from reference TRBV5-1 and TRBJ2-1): KAGVTQTPRYLIKTRGQQVTLSCSPISGHRSVSWYQQTPGQGLQFLFEYFSETQRNKGNFPGRFSGRQFSNSRSEMNVSTLELGDSALYLCASSITTGRALDNEQFFGPGTRLTVL.

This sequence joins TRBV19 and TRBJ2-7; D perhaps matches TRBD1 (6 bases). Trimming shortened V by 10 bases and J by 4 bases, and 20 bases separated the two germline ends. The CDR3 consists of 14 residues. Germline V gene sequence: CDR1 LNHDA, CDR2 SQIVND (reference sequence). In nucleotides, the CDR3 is TGTGCCACCTCGTCCGGGGCAGGGGCGTACGAGCAGTACTTC. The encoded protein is CATSSGAGAYEQYF.

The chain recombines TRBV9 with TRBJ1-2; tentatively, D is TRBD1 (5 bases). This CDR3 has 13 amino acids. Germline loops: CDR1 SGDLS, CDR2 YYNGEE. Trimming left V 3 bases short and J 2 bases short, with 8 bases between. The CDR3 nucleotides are TGTGCCAGCAGCGACCGGGACAACTATGGCTACACCTTC. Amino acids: CASSDRDNYGYTF.

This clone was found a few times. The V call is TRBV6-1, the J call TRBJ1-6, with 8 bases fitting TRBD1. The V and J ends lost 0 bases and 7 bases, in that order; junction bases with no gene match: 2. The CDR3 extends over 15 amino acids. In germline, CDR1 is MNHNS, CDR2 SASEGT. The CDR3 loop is CASSEAGTGNSPLHF. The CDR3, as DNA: TGTGCCAGCAGTGAAGCCGGGACAGGCAATTCACCCCTCCACTTT.

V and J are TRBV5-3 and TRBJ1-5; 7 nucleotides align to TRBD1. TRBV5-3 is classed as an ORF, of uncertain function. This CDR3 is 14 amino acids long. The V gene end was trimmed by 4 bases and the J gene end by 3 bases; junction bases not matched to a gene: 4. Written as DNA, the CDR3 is TGTGCCAGAAGCCGGGACAGTTACAATCAGCCCCAGCATTTT. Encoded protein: CARSRDSYNQPQHF.

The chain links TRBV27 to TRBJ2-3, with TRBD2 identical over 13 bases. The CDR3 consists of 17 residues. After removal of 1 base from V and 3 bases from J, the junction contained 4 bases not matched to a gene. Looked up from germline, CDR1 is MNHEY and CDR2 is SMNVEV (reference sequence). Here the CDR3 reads CASSLLTSGGHTDTQYF. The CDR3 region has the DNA TGTGCCAGCAGTTTATTGACTAGCGGGGGGCATACAGATACGCAGTATTTT.

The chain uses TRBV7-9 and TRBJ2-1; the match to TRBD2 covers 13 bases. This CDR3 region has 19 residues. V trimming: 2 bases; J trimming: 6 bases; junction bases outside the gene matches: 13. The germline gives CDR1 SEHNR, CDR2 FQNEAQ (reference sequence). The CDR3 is CASSLTGLAGVSPPNEQFF. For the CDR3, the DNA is TGTGCCAGCAGCTTAACTGGACTAGCGGGAGTAAGTCCCCCCAATGAGCAGTTCTTC.

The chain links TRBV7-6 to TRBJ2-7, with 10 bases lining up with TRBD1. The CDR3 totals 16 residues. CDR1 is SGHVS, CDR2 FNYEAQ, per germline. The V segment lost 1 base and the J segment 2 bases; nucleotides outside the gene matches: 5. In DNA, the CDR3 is TGTGCCAGCAGCTTAGGGTGGGACAGGGGTGCCTACGAGCAGTACTTC. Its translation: CASSLGWDRGAYEQYF.

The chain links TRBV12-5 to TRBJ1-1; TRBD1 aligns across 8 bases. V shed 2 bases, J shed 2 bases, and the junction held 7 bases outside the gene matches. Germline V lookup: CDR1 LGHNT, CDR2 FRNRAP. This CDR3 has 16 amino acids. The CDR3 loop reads CASGLPRTGFNTEAFF. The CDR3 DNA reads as TGTGCTAGTGGTTTGCCTCGGACAGGGTTTAACACTGAAGCTTTCTTT.

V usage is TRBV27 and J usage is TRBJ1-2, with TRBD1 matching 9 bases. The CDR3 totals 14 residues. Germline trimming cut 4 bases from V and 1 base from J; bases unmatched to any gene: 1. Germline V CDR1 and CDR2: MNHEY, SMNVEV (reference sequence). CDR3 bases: TGTGCCAGCAGTTGGGGACAGGGTAACTATGGCTACACCTTC. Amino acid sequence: CASSWGQGNYGYTF.

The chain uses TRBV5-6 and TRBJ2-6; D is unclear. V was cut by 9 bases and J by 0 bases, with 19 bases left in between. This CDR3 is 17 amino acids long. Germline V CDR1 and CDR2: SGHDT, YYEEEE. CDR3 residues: CATNPMGTISGANVLTF. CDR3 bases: TGTGCCACCAACCCGATGGGCACAATCTCTGGGGCCAACGTCCTGACTTTC. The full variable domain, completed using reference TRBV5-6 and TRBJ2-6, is DAGVTQSPTHLIKTRGQQVTLRCSPKSGHDTVSWYQQALGQGPQFIFQYYEEEERQRGNFPDRFSGHQFPNYSSELNVNALLLGDSALYLCATNPMGTISGANVLTFGAGSRLTVL.

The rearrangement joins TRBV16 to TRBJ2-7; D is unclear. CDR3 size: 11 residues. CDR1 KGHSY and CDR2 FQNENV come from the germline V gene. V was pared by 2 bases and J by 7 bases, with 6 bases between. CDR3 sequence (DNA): TGTGCCAGCAGCCAACGGCAGGAGCAGTACTTC. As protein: CASSQRQEQYF.

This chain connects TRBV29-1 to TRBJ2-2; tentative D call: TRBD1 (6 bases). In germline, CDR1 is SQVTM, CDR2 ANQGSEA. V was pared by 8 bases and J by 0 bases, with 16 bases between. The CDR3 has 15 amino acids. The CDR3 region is CSTEEGEANTGELFF. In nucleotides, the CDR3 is TGCAGCACAGAAGAGGGGGAAGCGAACACCGGGGAGCTGTTTTTT.

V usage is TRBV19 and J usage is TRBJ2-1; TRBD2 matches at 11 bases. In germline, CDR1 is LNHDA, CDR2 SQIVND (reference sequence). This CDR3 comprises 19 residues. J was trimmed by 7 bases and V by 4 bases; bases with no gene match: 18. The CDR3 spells CASSTRFPATSGGKNEQFF. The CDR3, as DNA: TGTGCCAGTAGTACGCGCTTCCCGGCAACTAGCGGGGGAAAGAATGAGCAGTTCTTC.

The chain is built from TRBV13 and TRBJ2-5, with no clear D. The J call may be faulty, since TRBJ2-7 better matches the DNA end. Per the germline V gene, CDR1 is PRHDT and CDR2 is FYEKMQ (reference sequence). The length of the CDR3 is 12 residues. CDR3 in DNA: TGTGCCAGCAGCTTAAGGGCCGGCGAGCAGTACTTC. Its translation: CASSLRAGEQYF.

As DNA, the CDR3 is TGTGCCAGCAGCCAATTTGCTAGGGACCGTGGGGACGATAGCAATCAGCCCCAGCATTTT. The encoded protein is CASSQFARDRGDDSNQPQHF. This sequence joins TRBV16 and TRBJ1-5; a possible D gene is TRBD1 (5 bases). The CDR3 extends over 20 amino acids. The germline V gene has CDR1 KGHSY and CDR2 FQNENV. Trimming removed 1 base at V and 0 bases at J, with 22 bases between.

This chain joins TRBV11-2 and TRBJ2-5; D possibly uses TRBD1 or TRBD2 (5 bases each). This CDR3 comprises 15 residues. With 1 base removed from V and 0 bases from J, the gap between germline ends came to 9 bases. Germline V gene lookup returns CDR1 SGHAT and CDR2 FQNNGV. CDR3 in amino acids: CASSLGGTDQETQYF. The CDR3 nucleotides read TGTGCCAGCAGCTTAGGGGGGACGGACCAAGAGACCCAGTACTTC.

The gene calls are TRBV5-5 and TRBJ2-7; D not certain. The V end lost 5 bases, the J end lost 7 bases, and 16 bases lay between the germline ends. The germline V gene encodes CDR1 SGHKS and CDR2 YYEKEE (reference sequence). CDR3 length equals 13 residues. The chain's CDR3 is CASSPVVVQEQYF. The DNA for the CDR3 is TGTGCCAGCAGTCCGGTGGTGGTTCAAGAGCAGTACTTC.

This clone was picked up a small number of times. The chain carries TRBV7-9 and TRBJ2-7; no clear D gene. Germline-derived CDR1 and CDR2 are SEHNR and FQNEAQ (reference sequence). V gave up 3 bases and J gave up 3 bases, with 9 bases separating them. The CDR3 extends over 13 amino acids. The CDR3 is CASSLSSSYEQYF. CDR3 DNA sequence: TGTGCCAGCAGCTTGAGTTCCAGCTACGAGCAGTACTTC.

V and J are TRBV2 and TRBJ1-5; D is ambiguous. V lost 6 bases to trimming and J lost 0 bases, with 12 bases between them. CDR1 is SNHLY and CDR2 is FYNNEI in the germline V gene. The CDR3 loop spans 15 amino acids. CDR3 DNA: TGTGCCAGCAGAAAGGACGGCGATAGCAATCAGCCCCAGCATTTT. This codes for CASRKDGDSNQPQHF. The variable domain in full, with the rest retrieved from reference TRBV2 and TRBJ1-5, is EPEVTQTPSHQVTQMGQEVILRCVPISNHLYFYWYRQILGQKVEFLVSFYNNEISEKSEIFDDQFSVERPDGSNFTLKIRSTKLEDSAMYFCASRKDGDSNQPQHFGDGTRLSIL.

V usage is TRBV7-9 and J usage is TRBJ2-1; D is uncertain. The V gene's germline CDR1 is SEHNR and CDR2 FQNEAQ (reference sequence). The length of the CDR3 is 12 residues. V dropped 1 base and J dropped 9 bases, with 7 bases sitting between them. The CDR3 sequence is CASSLGVSEQFF. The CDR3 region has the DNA TGTGCCAGCAGCTTAGGAGTGAGTGAGCAGTTCTTC. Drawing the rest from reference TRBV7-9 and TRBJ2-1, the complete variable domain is DTGVSQNPRHKITKRGQNVTFRCDPISEHNRLYWYRQTLGQGPEFLTYFQNEAQLEKSRLLSDRFSAERPKGSFSTLEIQRTEQGDSAMYLCASSLGVSEQFFGPGTRLTVL.

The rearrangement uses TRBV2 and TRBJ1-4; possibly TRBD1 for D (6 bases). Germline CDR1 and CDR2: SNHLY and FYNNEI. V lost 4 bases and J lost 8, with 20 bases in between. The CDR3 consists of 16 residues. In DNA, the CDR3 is TGTGCCAGCAGTGTTAACAGGGAAGGACGGTCGGAAAAACTGTTTTTT. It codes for CASSVNREGRSEKLFF.

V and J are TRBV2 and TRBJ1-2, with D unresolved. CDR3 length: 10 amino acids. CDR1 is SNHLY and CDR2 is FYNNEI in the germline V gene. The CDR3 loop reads CATVNYGYTF. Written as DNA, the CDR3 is TGTGCAACAGTAAACTATGGCTACACCTTC.

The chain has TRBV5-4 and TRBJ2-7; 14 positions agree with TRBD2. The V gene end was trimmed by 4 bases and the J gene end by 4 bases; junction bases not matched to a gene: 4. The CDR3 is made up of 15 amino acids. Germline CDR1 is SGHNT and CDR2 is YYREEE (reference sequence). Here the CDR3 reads CASSVTSGGGYEQYF. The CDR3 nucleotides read TGTGCCAGCAGCGTGACTAGCGGGGGGGGATACGAGCAGTACTTC.

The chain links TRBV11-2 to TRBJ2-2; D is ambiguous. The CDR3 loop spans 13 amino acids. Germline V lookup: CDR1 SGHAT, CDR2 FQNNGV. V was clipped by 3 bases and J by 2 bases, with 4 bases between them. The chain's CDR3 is CASSFLNTGELFF. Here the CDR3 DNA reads TGTGCCAGCAGCTTCCTCAACACCGGGGAGCTGTTTTTT.